This T cell receptor beta chain emerged from a study of human T cells and chemical hapten exposure. V lost 6 bases and J lost 4, with 12 bases in between. The CDR3 totals 12 residues. Germline assignment: CDR1 DFQATT and CDR2 SNEGSKA (reference sequence). The time point denotes: pre-sensitization, week 0. The treatment denotes: therapeutic diphenylcyclopropenone sensitization with weekly scalp DPC. One entry per CDR3 protein, called by TCRdb with MiXCR from the RACE reads. In the table there are 280,000 or so distinct CDR3 sequences, roughly 8% of which are singletons. This clonotype has only a few counts.

The sequences come from whole blood, collected in connection with sensitization to the hapten diphenylcyclopropenone (DPC). This clonotype was sampled from a man between 18 and 35 years old with alopecia areata. Some clones in this sample may be carry-over from other donors' samples. This chain joins TRBV20-1 and TRBJ1-1, with no clear D. CDR3 nucleotides: TGCAGTGCAGCCCAGCCTCCCACTGAAGCTTTCTTT. It codes for CSAAQPPTEAFF.